This T cell receptor beta chain derives from a study of T cell repertoires in ileal Crohn's disease. Points from the study as a whole: Sorted CD8 T cells held more high-frequency clones than CD4.

The table came from immunoSEQ multiplex PCR; TCRdb's copy has only in-frame clones and leaves some out. This table has roughly 62,000 clones, roughly nine tenths appearing once. Note on this clone: Its target is not known. The same CDR3 also results from other DNA sequences found in this sample.

Time point defined: neoterminal ileum biopsy at postoperative endoscopy, about 6 months after surgery. Source material: ileal tissue. The source is an adult with Crohn's disease.

CDR3 DNA: TGTGCCAGCAGCTTAGTAGCGGGAAACTACGAGCAGTACTTC. Protein sequence: CASSLVAGNYEQYF. The chain combines TRBV7-2 with TRBJ2-7; 8 bases match TRBD2. Germline V lookup: CDR1 SGHTA, CDR2 FQGNSA. The V segment lost 1 base and the J segment 3 bases; nucleotides outside the gene matches: 2. The CDR3 is made up of 14 amino acids. Filled out from reference TRBV7-2 and TRBJ2-7, the complete variable domain reads GAGVSQSPSNKVTEKGKDVELRCDPISGHTALYWYRQSLGQGLEFLIYFQGNSAPDKSGLPSDRFSAERTGGSVSTLTIQRTQQEDSAVYLCASSLVAGNYEQYFGPGTRLTVT.